These 27 T cell receptor beta chains were sequenced from one sample in a study of metastatic and nonmetastatic thyroid tumors. From the PCR reads, TCRdb re-called clones with MiXCR. The table shows 60,000 to 85,000 clones, with less than 20% occurring only once. Thyroid surgery took place with no prior treatment in any patient. The sample comprised blood. All receptors derive from a female donor with papillary thyroid cancer or a benign thyroid nodule (not recorded which). Some clones in this sample may be carry-over from other donors' samples.

This clone appeared a few times. A much larger clone lies one base from this, so it may be a read error. The J gene is TRBJ2-5, the V gene TRBV6-1; 9 positions agree with TRBD1. CDR1 is MNHNS and CDR2 is SASEGT in the germline V gene. This CDR3 spans 16 amino acids. The CDR3 loop is CANSPAGTGKGETQYF. The CDR3 nucleotides read TGTGCCAACAGTCCTGCCGGGACAGGGAAGGGGGAGACCCAGTACTTC.

This clone was detected many times. The chain employs TRBV9 and TRBJ2-2; TRBD1 might be the D (6 bases). Germline V gene data show CDR1 as SGDLS and CDR2 as YYNGEE. V lost 0 bases and J 2 bases, leaving 8 bases between the germline ends. This CDR3 spans 15 amino acids. Here the CDR3 DNA reads TGTGCCAGCAGCGTAGAGGGACACAACACCGGGGAGCTGTTTTTT. Its protein is CASSVEGHNTGELFF.

This chain joins TRBV7-2 and TRBJ2-7; tentative D call: TRBD1 (6 bases). The CDR3 contains 14 residues. Germline loops: CDR1 SGHTA, CDR2 FQGNSA. Trimming took 4 bases from V and 2 from J, leaving 12 bases between them. The CDR3 spells CASSSNRDTYEQYF. CDR3 bases: TGTGCCAGCAGCTCGAACCGGGACACCTACGAGCAGTACTTC. The full variable domain, with the rest looked up from reference TRBV7-2 and TRBJ2-7, is GAGVSQSPSNKVTEKGKDVELRCDPISGHTALYWYRQSLGQGLEFLIYFQGNSAPDKSGLPSDRFSAERTGGSVSTLTIQRTQQEDSAVYLCASSSNRDTYEQYFGPGTRLTVT.

The chain combines TRBV7-8 with TRBJ1-3; no reliable D call. The CDR3 is 14 amino acids. V was shortened by 7 bases and J by 0 bases, with 10 bases between the two germline ends. Germline values: CDR1 SGHVS, CDR2 FQNEAQ. The CDR3, as DNA: TGTGCCAGCATCCCGGGGAGCTCTGGAAACACCATATATTTT. Residues: CASIPGSSGNTIYF.

The V and J genes are TRBV18 and TRBJ2-7; D remains ambiguous. This CDR3 is built from 11 residues. Trimming shortened V by 5 bases and J by 0 bases, and 2 bases separated the two germline ends. Germline V CDR1 and CDR2: KGHSH, LQKENI. The CDR3 sequence: CASSSSYEQYV. In nucleotides, the CDR3 is TGTGCCAGCTCATCCTCCTACGAGCAGTACGTC.

J is TRBJ2-3 and V is TRBV5-1; 8 bases are shared with TRBD2. The CDR3 sequence is 16 residues long. Germline V lookup: CDR1 SGHRS, CDR2 YFSETQ. J gave up 2 bases and V 6 bases, and 11 bases lay outside the gene matches. The CDR3 protein is CASIGLSGGSTDTQYF. The CDR3 DNA sequence: TGCGCCAGCATTGGACTATCGGGAGGGTCCACAGATACGCAGTATTTT. Complete variable domain (other parts from reference TRBV5-1 and TRBJ2-3): KAGVTQTPRYLIKTRGQQVTLSCSPISGHRSVSWYQQTPGQGLQFLFEYFSETQRNKGNFPGRFSGRQFSNSRSEMNVSTLELGDSALYLCASIGLSGGSTDTQYFGPGTRLTVL.

In its sample, this clone was seen many times. This chain joins TRBV6-5 and TRBJ2-1; 10 nucleotides agree with TRBD2. CDR1 and CDR2 from the germline V gene are MNHEY and SVGAGI. V shed 2 bases and J 7 bases; nucleotides not matched to a gene: 2. The CDR3 covers 14 residues. CDR3 loop: CASSYGTSANEQFF. The CDR3 region has the DNA TGTGCCAGCAGTTACGGGACTAGCGCGAATGAGCAGTTCTTC.

In this sample, this clone turned up many times. The CDR3: CASSQDRDEQFF. As DNA, the CDR3 is TGTGCCAGCAGCCAAGATAGAGATGAGCAGTTCTTC. The chain recombines TRBV4-2 with TRBJ2-1; D remains unclear. Trimming took 0 bases from V and 8 from J, leaving 5 bases between them. CDR1 and CDR2 (germline): LGHNA, YNFKEQ. This CDR3 has 12 amino acids.

This clone came up many times. The chain couples TRBV27 to TRBJ1-5, with 7 bases fitting TRBD1. This CDR3 has 14 residues. With V trimmed by 6 bases and J by 5 bases, 7 bases remained unmatched. Germline CDR1 MNHEY, CDR2 SMNVEV (reference sequence). This CDR3 is CASRQGIADQPQHF. The CDR3 DNA follows: TGTGCCAGCAGACAGGGGATAGCCGATCAGCCCCAGCATTTT.

CDR3 nucleotides: TGTGCCAGCAGTCAAGGGGGGACCGCTAACACTGAAGCTTTCTTT. It translates to CASSQGGTANTEAFF. The chain is built from TRBV7-9 and TRBJ1-1; D possibly corresponds to TRBD1 (6 bases). The CDR3 length is 15 residues. Germline CDR1 and CDR2: SEHNR and FQNEAQ (reference sequence). Trimming shortened V by 6 bases and J by 2 bases, and 16 bases separated the two germline ends.

In its sample, this clone was seen a few times. The chain combines TRBV6-1 with TRBJ1-3, with TRBD1 matching 8 bases. J lost 3 bases, V lost 6 bases, and 7 bases had no gene match. CDR3 size: 15 residues. In germline, CDR1 is MNHNS, CDR2 SASEGT. CDR3 in amino acids: CASRTITGGGNTIYF. CDR3 nucleotides: TGTGCCAGCAGAACGATAACAGGGGGTGGAAACACCATATATTTT.

This clone was observed many times. Other nucleotide sequences in the sample specify the same CDR3. The chain couples TRBV5-1 to TRBJ1-4, with D perhaps matching TRBD1 (5 bases). The length of the CDR3 is 14 residues. CDR1 is SGHRS, CDR2 YFSETQ, per germline. The V gene lost 4 bases and the J gene lost 7 bases, with 14 bases spanning the gap. CDR3 loop: CASSLGQGGEKLFF. The CDR3 DNA reads as TGCGCCAGCAGCCTTGGGCAGGGCGGTGAAAAACTGTTTTTT. The full variable domain, with the rest looked up from reference TRBV5-1 and TRBJ1-4, is KAGVTQTPRYLIKTRGQQVTLSCSPISGHRSVSWYQQTPGQGLQFLFEYFSETQRNKGNFPGRFSGRQFSNSRSEMNVSTLELGDSALYLCASSLGQGGEKLFFGSGTQLSVL.

This clone was recorded many times. The sample holds other DNA sequences that translate to the same CDR3. The J gene is TRBJ2-7, the V gene TRBV5-5; TRBD2 aligns across 7 bases. J was trimmed by 3 bases and V by 4 bases; bases with no gene match: 1. Per the germline V gene, CDR1 is SGHKS and CDR2 is YYEKEE (reference sequence). The CDR3 length is 12 residues. The CDR3 region has the DNA TGTGCCAGCAGCGAGCGGGACTACGAGCAGTACTTC. It codes for CASSERDYEQYF.

Ten or more counts support this clone. V usage is TRBV7-2 and J usage is TRBJ2-3; perhaps TRBD1 as D (6 bases). The germline V and J ends were trimmed by 5 bases and 3 bases, with 15 bases remaining between them. This CDR3 has 15 amino acids. Germline CDR1 is SGHTA and CDR2 is FQGNSA. The CDR3: CASSATTGLTDTQYF. CDR3 nucleotide sequence: TGTGCCAGCAGCGCAACGACAGGTTTGACAGATACGCAGTATTTT.

This clone showed up many times. The V call is TRBV10-3, the J call TRBJ2-7; D ambiguous. Germline CDR1 is ENHRY and CDR2 is SYGVKD. V was pared by 0 bases and J by 4 bases, with 7 bases between. The CDR3 length is 13 residues. The CDR3 region has the DNA TGTGCCATCAGTGAGTCGCCGGTGTACGAGCAGTACTTC. Protein: CAISESPVYEQYF.

The chain has TRBV7-8 and TRBJ1-2; 11 bases are shared with TRBD1. CDR3 length equals 15 residues. The junction had 4 bases not matched to a gene; V was cut back by 0 bases and J by 7 bases. Germline V gene sequence: CDR1 SGHVS, CDR2 FQNEAQ. The CDR3 DNA follows: TGTGCCAGCAGCTTAGCCGGACAGGGGGCGAGTGGCTACACCTTC. As protein: CASSLAGQGASGYTF.

Only a few counts were recorded for this clone. A much larger clone lies a single base off, so this may be a read error. The chain has TRBV29-1 and TRBJ2-5, with D perhaps matching TRBD2 (5 bases). Trimming shortened V by 3 bases and J by 8 bases, and 13 bases separated the two germline ends. Germline V gene data show CDR1 as SQVTM and CDR2 as ANQGSEA. The CDR3 length is 12 residues. The CDR3: CSVDANGDTQYF. The CDR3, as DNA: TGCAGCGTTGACGCAAACGGGGATACCCAGTACTTC.

The V call is TRBV18, the J call TRBJ2-7; a possible D gene is TRBD1 (6 bases). The CDR3 spans 12 residues. Trimming cost V 4 bases and J 6 bases, with 10 bases left between them. Per the germline V gene, CDR1 is KGHSH and CDR2 is LQKENI. CDR3 protein: CASSRDRREQYF. CDR3 coding DNA: TGTGCCAGCTCACGAGACAGGCGCGAGCAGTACTTC.

Many counts were recorded for this clone. The rearrangement links TRBV2 to TRBJ1-5; a weak D match, TRBD1 (5 bases). The V end lost 4 bases, the J end lost 4 bases, and 8 bases lay between the germline ends. Per the germline V gene, CDR1 is SNHLY and CDR2 is FYNNEI. The CDR3 extends over 13 amino acids. DNA of the CDR3: TGTGCCAGCAGTGGACAGTGGAATCAGCCCCAGCATTTT. Residues: CASSGQWNQPQHF.

This clone came up many times. V is TRBV20-1 and J is TRBJ1-1; D remains ambiguous. Germline assignment: CDR1 DFQATT and CDR2 SNEGSKA (reference sequence). The V and J ends lost 3 bases and 4 bases respectively, with 12 bases between them. This CDR3 contains 13 residues. Here the CDR3 reads CSARFASGTEAFF. Here the CDR3 DNA reads TGCAGTGCTAGGTTTGCCTCAGGCACTGAAGCTTTCTTT.

This clone appeared many times. Different DNA sequences within this sample yield the same CDR3. V is TRBV2 and J is TRBJ1-6, with 9 nucleotides matching TRBD1. Unmatched junction bases numbered 3, after V lost 2 bases and J lost 10 bases. The length of the CDR3 is 14 residues. CDR1 and CDR2 from the germline V gene are SNHLY and FYNNEI. DNA for the CDR3: TGTGCCAGCAGTGAATGGGACAGGGACTCACCCCTCCACTTT. This translates into CASSEWDRDSPLHF.

The sample holds many counts of this clone. This chain uses TRBV29-1 with TRBJ1-5; the match to TRBD1 covers 7 bases. This CDR3 region has 12 residues. J was trimmed by 5 bases and V by 5 bases; bases with no gene match: 3. CDR1 and CDR2 (germline): SQVTM, ANQGSEA. CDR3 coding DNA: TGCAGCGTTCGACAGGGTGATCAGCCCCAGCATTTT. Protein product: CSVRQGDQPQHF.

This clone was recorded many times. A read error may explain this, as a much larger clone is one base away. The chain uses TRBV28 and TRBJ2-7, with D possibly called TRBD1 or TRBD2 (6 bases each). CDR3 length equals 14 residues. V was clipped by 7 bases and J by 3 bases, with 16 bases between them. Germline CDR1 reads MDHEN; CDR2 reads SYDVKM. The DNA of the CDR3 is TGTGCCAGCAAGGGGGAGATAGCGGTCTACGAGCAGTACTTC. This gives the protein CASKGEIAVYEQYF.

This clone was observed a handful of times. The CDR3 bases are TGTGCCAGCAGTTTGGACGGGGAGAGCTACGAGCAGTACTTC. Translated: CASSLDGESYEQYF. V is TRBV6-2 or TRBV6-3 and J is TRBJ2-7, with D possibly matching TRBD2 (5 bases). CDR1 and CDR2 (germline): MNHEY, SVGEGT. Trimming shortened V by 4 bases and J by 3 bases, and 13 bases separated the two germline ends. The CDR3 loop spans 14 amino acids.

This clone was observed at least ten times. The chain recombines TRBV13 with TRBJ2-2; 7 bases align to TRBD1. CDR3 size: 17 residues. CDR1 PRHDT and CDR2 FYEKMQ come from the germline V gene (reference sequence). Trimming cost V 3 bases and J 0 bases; bases outside gene matches: 7. CDR3 sequence reads: CASSFPSGQSNTGELFF. In DNA, the CDR3 is TGTGCCAGCAGCTTCCCCTCGGGACAGTCGAACACCGGGGAGCTGTTTTTT.

The sample holds many counts of this clone. The rearrangement links TRBV7-8 to TRBJ2-7; 7 nucleotides match TRBD1. Germline values: CDR1 SGHVS, CDR2 FQNEAQ. CDR3 size: 13 residues. The trim removed 6 bases at V and 3 bases at J, leaving 5 bases unmatched. CDR3 bases: TGTGCCAGCAGGCACAGGGGACACTACGAGCAGTACTTC. Translated: CASRHRGHYEQYF.

This clone was seen only once. V usage is TRBV19 and J usage is TRBJ2-4; 10 bases align to TRBD1. Germline CDR1 LNHDA, CDR2 SQIVND (reference sequence). The trim removed 3 bases at V and 11 bases at J, leaving 4 bases unmatched. The CDR3 consists of 13 residues. The CDR3 spells CASSIDRGRFQYF. CDR3 bases: TGTGCCAGTAGTATCGACAGGGGGCGGTTTCAGTACTTC.